The clone carrying this T cell receptor (beta chain) came up a few times. Generated by immunoSEQ multiplex PCR, the TCRdb table keeps only in-frame clones and is missing some. The sample gives 65,000 to 95,000 clones, about 85% of which show up once; over 3% is in the top ten. The data are from a study of OX40 agonist ivuxolimab in advanced cancers. Sequencing used CD4+ or CD8+ T cells sorted from blood, obtained in a trial of the OX40 agonist ivuxolimab. This clonotype was sampled from an adult with an advanced solid tumor such as melanoma, head and neck, liver or kidney cancer.

DNA of the CDR3: TGTGCCAGCAGCTTAGACGGGAGCTCCTACAATGAGCAGTTCTTC. Translation: CASSLDGSSYNEQFF. This chain connects TRBV7-8 to TRBJ2-1; possibly TRBD2 for D (6 bases). V was pared by 1 base and J by 0 bases, with 7 bases between. The CDR3 runs 15 residues. The germline gives CDR1 SGHVS, CDR2 FQNEAQ.